The next 27 T cell receptor beta chains were all read from a single sample in a study of shared clonotypes between healthy human individuals. Naive CD8 cells lacked CD45RO, underwent positive selection for CCR7 and left out terminally differentiated effector memory CD45RA+ cells. Profiling relied on immunoSEQ multiplex PCR, and the TCRdb table lists in-frame clones only, not all of them. The data contain hundreds of thousands of clones, around 90% of them singletons. The sample consisted of naive CD8+ T cells sorted from blood. All receptors derive from a man aged 25 to 40 in good health.

V and J are TRBV7-6 and TRBJ2-1, with 13 bases identical to TRBD2. Germline trimming cut 8 bases from V and 7 bases from J; bases unmatched to any gene: 2. From germline, CDR1 is SGHVS and CDR2 FNYEAQ. The CDR3 consists of 13 residues. CDR3 loop: CASRTSGGNEQFF. CDR3 DNA: TGTGCCAGCCGGACTAGCGGGGGAAATGAGCAGTTCTTC.

V is TRBV9 and J is TRBJ2-2, with D perhaps being TRBD1 or TRBD2 (5 bases each). V lost 0 bases to trimming and J lost 4 bases, with 19 bases between them. Germline lookup yields CDR1 SGDLS and CDR2 YYNGEE. The CDR3 sequence is 18 residues long. The CDR3 DNA is TGTGCCAGCAGCGTAGATCGTATTCAGTCTGGGGGCACCGGGGAGCTGTTTTTT. Translating it yields CASSVDRIQSGGTGELFF.

This chain links TRBV19 with TRBJ1-5; the D is unclear. Germline lookup yields CDR1 LNHDA and CDR2 SQIVND (reference sequence). With 6 bases removed from V and 6 bases from J, the gap between germline ends came to 15 bases. The length of the CDR3 is 14 residues. The CDR3 sequence is CASSLLPMSQPQHF. The CDR3 DNA is TGTGCCAGTAGCCTTCTCCCGATGAGTCAGCCCCAGCATTTT.

This chain joins TRBV30 and TRBJ1-2; 9 positions agree with TRBD1. CDR3 length: 14 amino acids. Germline V lookup: CDR1 GTSNPN, CDR2 SVGIG (reference sequence). Unmatched junction bases numbered 8, after V lost 3 bases and J lost 6 bases. CDR3 coding DNA: TGTGCCTGGAGCCCCGGGACAGGGAGTAATGGCTACACCTTC. Translating it yields CAWSPGTGSNGYTF. Using reference TRBV30 and TRBJ1-2 for the parts outside the CDR3, the full variable domain is SQTIHQWPATLVQPVGSPLSLECTVEGTSNPNLYWYRQAAGRGLQLLFYSVGIGQISSEVPQNLSASRPQDRQFILSSKKLLLSDSGFYLCAWSPGTGSNGYTFGSGTRLTVV.

This rearrangement joins TRBV7-9 to TRBJ2-3, with 9 bases identical to TRBD2. The CDR3 sequence is 16 residues long. CDR1 SEHNR and CDR2 FQNEAQ come from the germline V gene (reference sequence). V gave up 2 bases and J gave up 3 bases; unmatched junction bases: 6. This CDR3 reads CASSLLAGSLTDTQYF. CDR3 nucleotide sequence: TGTGCCAGCAGCTTACTAGCGGGAAGTCTAACAGATACGCAGTATTTT.

The genes are TRBV11-2 and TRBJ2-1; 8 positions agree with TRBD1. The length of the CDR3 is 17 residues. The germline V gene has CDR1 SGHAT and CDR2 FQNNGV. Unmatched junction bases numbered 12, after V lost 4 bases and J lost 4 bases. CDR3 protein: CASSYGQGAYDYNEQFF. The CDR3 DNA sequence: TGTGCCAGCAGCTACGGCCAGGGGGCATACGATTACAATGAGCAGTTCTTC. The variable domain in full, completed from reference TRBV11-2 and TRBJ2-1, reads EAGVAQSPRYKIIEKRQSVAFWCNPISGHATLYWYQQILGQGPKLLIQFQNNGVVDDSQLPKDRFSAERLKGVDSTLKIQPAKLEDSAVYLCASSYGQGAYDYNEQFFGPGTRLTVL.

This sequence joins TRBV6-5 and TRBJ1-4, with D unresolved. The CDR3 contains 14 residues. V was trimmed by 2 bases and J by 1 base, leaving 5 bases between them. CDR1 is MNHEY and CDR2 is SVGAGI in the germline V gene. CDR3 nucleotide sequence: TGTGCCAGCAGTTACGACCGAACTAATGAAAAACTGTTTTTT. Translating it yields CASSYDRTNEKLFF.

The genes are TRBV28 and TRBJ2-7; D is unclear. The CDR3 length is 12 residues. The germline V and J ends were trimmed by 4 bases and 7 bases, with 11 bases remaining between them. The germline V gene encodes CDR1 MDHEN and CDR2 SYDVKM. CDR3 bases: TGTGCCAGCAGTTCTAGGCCGCTTGAGCAGTACTTC. This gives the protein CASSSRPLEQYF. Supplemented by reference TRBV28 and TRBJ2-7, the full variable domain reads DVKVTQSSRYLVKRTGEKVFLECVQDMDHENMFWYRQDPGLGLRLIYFSYDVKMKEKGDIPEGYSVSREKKERFSLILESASTNQTSMYLCASSSRPLEQYFGPGTRLTVT.

This chain uses TRBV29-1 with TRBJ1-1; D is undetermined. Between the trimmed V and J ends, which lost 6 bases and 7 bases, there was a span of 12 bases. Germline V gene lookup returns CDR1 SQVTM and CDR2 ANQGSEA. This CDR3 region has 11 residues. Here the CDR3 reads CSVGTEYEAFF. CDR3 bases: TGCAGCGTCGGAACAGAGTATGAAGCTTTCTTT. The whole variable domain, remainder taken from reference TRBV29-1 and TRBJ1-1, is SAVISQKPSRDICQRGTSLTIQCQVDSQVTMMFWYRQQPGQSLTLIATANQGSEATYESGFVIDKFPISRPNLTFSTLTVSNMSPEDSSIYLCSVGTEYEAFFGQGTRLTVV.

This chain links TRBV4-1 with TRBJ2-7; 7 bases fit TRBD2. J lost 4 bases, V lost 4 bases, and 7 bases had no gene match. The CDR3 spans 14 residues. Germline V gene sequence: CDR1 MGHRA, CDR2 YSYEKL. CDR3 bases: TGCGCCAGCAGCCCCGGGGGGTCCTTTTACGAGCAGTACTTC. The encoded protein is CASSPGGSFYEQYF.

This clone was counted a few times. The chain links TRBV28 to TRBJ2-1; TRBD2 matches 8 bases. The V gene's germline CDR1 is MDHEN and CDR2 SYDVKM. V lost 7 bases and J lost 6; bases outside the gene matches: 11. The CDR3 runs 15 residues. The CDR3 protein is CASTVRLAGINEQFF. The CDR3 DNA is TGTGCCAGCACGGTCCGGCTAGCGGGTATCAATGAGCAGTTCTTC.

J is TRBJ1-3 and V is TRBV6-1, with D uncertain. From germline, CDR1 is MNHNS and CDR2 SASEGT. The CDR3 has 13 residues. V lost 1 base and J lost 6, with 7 bases in between. The CDR3 region has the DNA TGTGCCAGCAGTGAAGAACCGGTAAACACCATATATTTT. Its translation is CASSEEPVNTIYF.

In DNA, the CDR3 is TGTGCCAGCAGTGAACGTGTAGGGCTCTTCTATGGCTACACCTTC. Its translation is CASSERVGLFYGYTF. The rearrangement uses TRBV2 and TRBJ1-2; D remains ambiguous. This CDR3 is 15 amino acids long. Germline V lookup: CDR1 SNHLY, CDR2 FYNNEI. The V end was cut by 2 bases, the J end by 4 bases, with 14 bases between.

The rearrangement joins TRBV19 to TRBJ2-1, with no clear D. Germline V gene data show CDR1 as LNHDA and CDR2 as SQIVND (reference sequence). The CDR3 is 15 residues long. V gave up 2 bases and J gave up 1 base, with 9 bases separating them. CDR3 in amino acids: CASSISRLSYNEQFF. CDR3 coding DNA: TGTGCCAGTAGTATATCGCGACTTTCCTACAATGAGCAGTTCTTC. Combining the CDR3 with reference TRBV19 and TRBJ2-1 gives the whole variable domain DGGITQSPKYLFRKEGQNVTLSCEQNLNHDAMYWYRQDPGQGLRLIYYSQIVNDFQKGDIAEGYSVSREKKESFPLTVTSAQKNPTAFYLCASSISRLSYNEQFFGPGTRLTVL.

This clone appeared a single time. The rearrangement links TRBV6-1 to TRBJ2-1, with 10 bases lining up with TRBD2. The CDR3 covers 15 residues. Germline V gives CDR1 MNHNS, CDR2 SASEGT. After removal of 5 bases from V and 8 bases from J, the junction contained 9 bases not matched to a gene. CDR3 DNA: TGTGCCAGCAGTCCTAGTTGGACTAGCGGCCATGAGCAGTTCTTC. Translating gives CASSPSWTSGHEQFF.

This sequence joins TRBV11-2 and TRBJ1-1; TRBD1 is a possible D gene (6 bases). The CDR3 consists of 15 residues. The germline gives CDR1 SGHAT, CDR2 FQNNGV. V was trimmed by 3 bases and J by 0 bases, leaving 11 bases between them. CDR3 sequence (DNA): TGTGCCAGCAGCTTCAGGGGCGGGGTGAACACTGAAGCTTTCTTT. Translation: CASSFRGGVNTEAFF.

The CDR3 DNA reads TGTGCCAGCAGTGGGGACCCCACCACCGACAGGGCTCATGGCTACACCTTC. This codes for CASSGDPTTDRAHGYTF. The chain has TRBV9 and TRBJ1-2; 7 bases line up with TRBD1. Germline CDR1 is SGDLS and CDR2 is YYNGEE. The CDR3 contains 17 residues. Trimming took 5 bases from V and 6 from J; bases not matched to a gene: 19.

CDR3 amino acids: CASSQDLAVGRREQYF. The CDR3 nucleotides read TGCGCCAGCAGCCAAGATTTGGCCGTGGGACGACGGGAGCAGTACTTC. The chain carries TRBV4-3 and TRBJ2-7, with D possibly being TRBD1 or TRBD2 (5 bases each). V was cut by 0 bases and J by 7 bases, with 19 bases left in between. The CDR3 contains 16 residues. CDR1 is LGHNA, CDR2 YSLEER, per germline.

The CDR3 DNA follows: TGTGCCACCAGCAGAACAGGGAGGTCTAATGAAAAACTGTTTTTT. It codes for CATSRTGRSNEKLFF. V usage is TRBV15 and J usage is TRBJ1-4, with D possibly matching TRBD1 (6 bases). The CDR3 contains 15 residues. With 2 bases removed from V and 3 bases from J, the gap between germline ends came to 10 bases. Germline V gene data show CDR1 as LNHNV and CDR2 as YYDKDF (reference sequence).

The chain employs TRBV7-6 and TRBJ2-1, with 14 nucleotides matching TRBD2. The V segment lost 4 bases and the J segment 8 bases; nucleotides outside the gene matches: 4. The CDR3 consists of 15 residues. Germline-derived CDR1 and CDR2 are SGHVS and FNYEAQ. CDR3 in amino acids: CASSSGLAGVYEQFF. CDR3 coding DNA: TGTGCCAGCAGCTCGGGACTAGCGGGAGTTTATGAGCAGTTCTTC.

This clone has a handful of counts. V is TRBV7-2 and J is TRBJ1-5; unclear D gene. Trimming took 1 base from V and 1 from J, leaving 8 bases between them. The germline CDR1 and CDR2 sequences are SGHTA and FQGNSA. CDR3 length: 15 amino acids. CDR3 sequence reads: CASSLGGPSNQPQHF. As DNA, the CDR3 is TGTGCCAGCAGCTTAGGAGGGCCGAGCAATCAGCCCCAGCATTTT.

The gene calls are TRBV5-3 and TRBJ2-7; D is undetermined. TRBV5-3 is an open reading frame, and its role is uncertain. The CDR3 runs to 10 residues. Trimming pared 0 bases from V and 6 bases from J, leaving 1 base between. In nucleotides, the CDR3 is TGTGCCAGAAGCTTGGGCGAGCAGTACTTC. Its translation is CARSLGEQYF.

As concerns this clone: Within the sample, other DNA sequences also encode this same CDR3. V and J are TRBV11-2 and TRBJ2-7; no firm D call. The CDR3 is made up of 13 amino acids. V shed 1 base and J shed 2 bases, with 6 bases lying between them. The germline CDR1 and CDR2 sequences are SGHAT and FQNNGV. Here the CDR3 reads CASSLGGTYEQYF. The CDR3 nucleotides are TGTGCCAGCAGCTTAGGCGGAACCTACGAGCAGTACTTC.

This clone showed up just once. The rearrangement joins TRBV27 to TRBJ2-1; D not certain. This CDR3 contains 12 residues. The V end lost 3 bases, the J end lost 10 bases, and 10 bases lay between the germline ends. Germline V gene sequence: CDR1 MNHEY, CDR2 SMNVEV (reference sequence). For the CDR3, the DNA is TGTGCCAGCAGTTTTAGTAGGAACGAGCAGTTCTTC. This gives the protein CASSFSRNEQFF.

This clone was detected only a few times. Distinct nucleotide sequences in the sample also encode this CDR3. CDR3 nucleotide sequence: TGCGCCAGCAGCCTCTCGACCGGGGAGCTGTTTTTT. Its protein product is CASSLSTGELFF. The chain has TRBV4-1 and TRBJ2-2; D unresolved. The CDR3 totals 12 residues. CDR1 and CDR2 from the germline V gene are MGHRA and YSYEKL. V lost 4 bases to trimming and J lost 5 bases, with 5 bases between them.

This sequence joins TRBV10-3 and TRBJ2-7; the match to TRBD2 covers 12 bases. Trimming took 10 bases from V and 0 from J; bases not matched to a gene: 7. Germline-derived CDR1 and CDR2 are ENHRY and SYGVKD. This CDR3 is 15 amino acids long. The CDR3 region is CASLGTSGFSYEQYF. The CDR3 DNA sequence: TGTGCCAGCCTTGGGACTAGCGGGTTCTCCTACGAGCAGTACTTC.

The V gene is TRBV15, the J gene TRBJ2-6; 7 bases are a match to TRBD1. This CDR3 is built from 17 residues. V was clipped by 0 bases and J by 0 bases; unmatched bases: 2. Germline lookup yields CDR1 LNHNV and CDR2 YYDKDF (reference sequence). CDR3 coding DNA: TGTGCCACCAGCAGAGATCCAGGGGGCTCTGGGGCCAACGTCCTGACTTTC. Its protein product is CATSRDPGGSGANVLTF.